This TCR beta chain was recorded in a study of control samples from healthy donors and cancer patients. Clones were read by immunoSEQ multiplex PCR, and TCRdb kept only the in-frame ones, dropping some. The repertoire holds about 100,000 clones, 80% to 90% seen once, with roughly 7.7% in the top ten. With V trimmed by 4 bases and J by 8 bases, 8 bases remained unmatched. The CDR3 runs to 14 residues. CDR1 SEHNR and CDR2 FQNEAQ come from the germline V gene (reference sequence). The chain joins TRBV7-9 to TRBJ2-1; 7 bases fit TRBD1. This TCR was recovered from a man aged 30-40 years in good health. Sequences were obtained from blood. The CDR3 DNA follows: TGTGCCAGCAGCTCCTCTGACAGGGCCGATGAGCAGTTCTTC. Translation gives CASSSSDRADEQFF.